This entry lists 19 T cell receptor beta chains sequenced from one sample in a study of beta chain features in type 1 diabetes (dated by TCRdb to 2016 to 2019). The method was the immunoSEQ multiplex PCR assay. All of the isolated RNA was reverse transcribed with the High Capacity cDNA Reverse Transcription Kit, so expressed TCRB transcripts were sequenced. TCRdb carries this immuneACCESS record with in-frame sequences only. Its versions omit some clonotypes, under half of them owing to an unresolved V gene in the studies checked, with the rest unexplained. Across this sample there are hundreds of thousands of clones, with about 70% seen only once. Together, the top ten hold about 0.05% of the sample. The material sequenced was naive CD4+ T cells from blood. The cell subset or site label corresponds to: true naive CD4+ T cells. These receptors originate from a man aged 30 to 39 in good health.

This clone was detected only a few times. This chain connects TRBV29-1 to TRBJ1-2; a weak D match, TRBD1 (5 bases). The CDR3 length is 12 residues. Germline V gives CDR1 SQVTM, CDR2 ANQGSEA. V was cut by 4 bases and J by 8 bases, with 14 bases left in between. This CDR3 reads CSVAGLGEGYTF. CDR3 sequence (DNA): TGCAGCGTTGCGGGGTTAGGGGAAGGCTACACCTTC.

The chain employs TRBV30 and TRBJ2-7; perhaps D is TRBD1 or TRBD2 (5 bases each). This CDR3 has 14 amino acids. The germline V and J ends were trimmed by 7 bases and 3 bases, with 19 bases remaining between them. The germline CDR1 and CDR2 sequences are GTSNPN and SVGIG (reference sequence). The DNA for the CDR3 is TGTGCCTTCACTTTCCGGGACGGAGGCTACGAGCAGTACTTC. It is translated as CAFTFRDGGYEQYF.

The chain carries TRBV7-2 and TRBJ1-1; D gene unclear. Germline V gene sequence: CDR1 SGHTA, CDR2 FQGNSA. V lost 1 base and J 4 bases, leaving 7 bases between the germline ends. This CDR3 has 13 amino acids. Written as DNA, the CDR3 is TGTGCCAGCAGCTTAGACGTCGCCACTGAAGCTTTCTTT. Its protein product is CASSLDVATEAFF. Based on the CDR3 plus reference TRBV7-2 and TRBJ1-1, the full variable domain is GAGVSQSPSNKVTEKGKDVELRCDPISGHTALYWYRQSLGQGLEFLIYFQGNSAPDKSGLPSDRFSAERTGGSVSTLTIQRTQQEDSAVYLCASSLDVATEAFFGQGTRLTVV.

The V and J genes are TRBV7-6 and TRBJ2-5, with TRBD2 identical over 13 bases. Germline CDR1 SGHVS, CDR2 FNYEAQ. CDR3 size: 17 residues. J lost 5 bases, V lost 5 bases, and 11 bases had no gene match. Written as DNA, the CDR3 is TGTGCCAGCAGCATGGGACTAGCGGGGTCCCCCCGGGAGACCCAGTACTTC. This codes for CASSMGLAGSPRETQYF.

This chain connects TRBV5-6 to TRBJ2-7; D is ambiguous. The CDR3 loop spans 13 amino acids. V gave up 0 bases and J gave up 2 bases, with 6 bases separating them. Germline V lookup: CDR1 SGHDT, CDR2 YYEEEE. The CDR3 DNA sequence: TGTGCCAGCAGCTTGGTGGAGACCTACGAGCAGTACTTC. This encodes CASSLVETYEQYF.

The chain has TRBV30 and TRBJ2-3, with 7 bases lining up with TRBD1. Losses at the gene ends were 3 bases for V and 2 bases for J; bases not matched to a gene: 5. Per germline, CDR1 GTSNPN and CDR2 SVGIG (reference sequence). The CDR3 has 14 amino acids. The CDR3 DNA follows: TGTGCCTGGAGCCGGACAGGCCACACAGATACGCAGTATTTT. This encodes CAWSRTGHTDTQYF.

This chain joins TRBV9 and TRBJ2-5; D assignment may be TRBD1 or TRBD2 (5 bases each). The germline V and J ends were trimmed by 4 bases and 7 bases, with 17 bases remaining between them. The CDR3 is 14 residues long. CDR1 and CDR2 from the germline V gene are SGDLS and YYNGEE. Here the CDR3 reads CASSLVGGEGTQYF. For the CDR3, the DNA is TGTGCCAGCAGCCTCGTTGGGGGAGAAGGGACCCAGTACTTC. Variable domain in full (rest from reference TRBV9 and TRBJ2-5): DSGVTQTPKHLITATGQRVTLRCSPRSGDLSVYWYQQSLDQGLQFLIQYYNGEERAKGNILERFSAQQFPDLHSELNLSSLELGDSALYFCASSLVGGEGTQYFGPGTRLLVL.

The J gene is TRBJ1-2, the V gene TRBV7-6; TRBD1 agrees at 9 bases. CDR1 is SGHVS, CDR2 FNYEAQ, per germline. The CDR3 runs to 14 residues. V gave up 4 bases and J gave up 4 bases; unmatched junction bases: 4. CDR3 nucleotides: TGTGCCAGCAGCTCCGGGACAGGGTTCTATGGCTACACCTTC. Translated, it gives CASSSGTGFYGYTF.

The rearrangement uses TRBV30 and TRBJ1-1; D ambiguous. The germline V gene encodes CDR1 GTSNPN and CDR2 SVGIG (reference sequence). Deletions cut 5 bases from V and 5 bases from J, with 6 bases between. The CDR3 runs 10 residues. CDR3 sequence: CAWGETEAFF. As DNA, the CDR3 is TGTGCCTGGGGTGAAACTGAAGCTTTCTTT.

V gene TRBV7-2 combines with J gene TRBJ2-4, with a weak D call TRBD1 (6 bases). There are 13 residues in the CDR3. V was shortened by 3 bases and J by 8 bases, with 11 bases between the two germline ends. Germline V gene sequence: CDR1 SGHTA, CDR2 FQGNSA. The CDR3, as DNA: TGTGCCAGCAGCTTTAAGGGGGTAGACATTCAGTACTTC. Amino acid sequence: CASSFKGVDIQYF.

The CDR3 loop reads CSVGWQADQPQHF. The CDR3 coding sequence is TGCAGCGTTGGATGGCAGGCCGATCAGCCCCAGCATTTT. The chain couples TRBV29-1 to TRBJ1-5; no firm D call. The CDR3 consists of 13 residues. CDR1 is SQVTM, CDR2 ANQGSEA, per germline. V was pared by 4 bases and J by 5 bases, with 12 bases between.

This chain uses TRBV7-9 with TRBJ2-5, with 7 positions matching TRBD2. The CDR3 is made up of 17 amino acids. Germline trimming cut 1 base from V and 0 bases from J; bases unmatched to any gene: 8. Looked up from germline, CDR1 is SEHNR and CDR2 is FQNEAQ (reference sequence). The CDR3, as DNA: TGTGCCAGCAGCTTAGGTCTAGCGGTACTCTACCAAGAGACCCAGTACTTC. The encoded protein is CASSLGLAVLYQETQYF.

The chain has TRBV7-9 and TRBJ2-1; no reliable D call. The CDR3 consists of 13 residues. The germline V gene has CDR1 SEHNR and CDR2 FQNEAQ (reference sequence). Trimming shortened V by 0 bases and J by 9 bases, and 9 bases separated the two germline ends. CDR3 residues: CASSLAAKVEQFF. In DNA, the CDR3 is TGTGCCAGCAGCTTAGCGGCAAAGGTTGAGCAGTTCTTC.

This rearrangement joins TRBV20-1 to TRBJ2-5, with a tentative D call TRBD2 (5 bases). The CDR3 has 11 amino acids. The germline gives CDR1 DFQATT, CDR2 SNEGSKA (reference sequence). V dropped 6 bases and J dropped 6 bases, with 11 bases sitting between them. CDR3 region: CSALLEQTQYF. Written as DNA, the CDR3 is TGCAGTGCACTACTAGAACAGACCCAGTACTTC.

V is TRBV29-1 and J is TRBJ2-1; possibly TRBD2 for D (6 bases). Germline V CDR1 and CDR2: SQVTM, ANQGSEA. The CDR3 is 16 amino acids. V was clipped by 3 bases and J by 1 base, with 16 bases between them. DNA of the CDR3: TGCAGCGTTGAGGAGGGCGCCGACCGTTCCTACAATGAGCAGTTCTTC. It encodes CSVEEGADRSYNEQFF.

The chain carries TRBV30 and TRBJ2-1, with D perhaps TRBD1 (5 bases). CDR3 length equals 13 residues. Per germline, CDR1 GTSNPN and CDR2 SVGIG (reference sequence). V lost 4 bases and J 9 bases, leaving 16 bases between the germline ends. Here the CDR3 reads CAWTEYRFFEQFF. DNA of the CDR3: TGTGCCTGGACAGAGTACAGGTTTTTTGAGCAGTTCTTC.

CDR3 amino acids: CSVSGRAVDTQYF. CDR3 sequence (DNA): TGCAGCGTCAGCGGGAGGGCCGTAGATACGCAGTATTTT. The V gene is TRBV29-1, the J gene TRBJ2-3; 10 bases match TRBD2. With V trimmed by 6 bases and J by 5 bases, 5 bases remained unmatched. The CDR3 extends over 13 amino acids. The germline CDR1 and CDR2 sequences are SQVTM and ANQGSEA.

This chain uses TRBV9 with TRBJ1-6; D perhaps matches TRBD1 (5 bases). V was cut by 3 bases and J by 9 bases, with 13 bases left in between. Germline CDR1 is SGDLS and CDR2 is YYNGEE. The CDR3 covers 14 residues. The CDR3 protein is CASSALTGPSPLHF. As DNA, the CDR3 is TGTGCCAGCAGCGCCCTTACGGGACCTTCACCCCTCCACTTT.

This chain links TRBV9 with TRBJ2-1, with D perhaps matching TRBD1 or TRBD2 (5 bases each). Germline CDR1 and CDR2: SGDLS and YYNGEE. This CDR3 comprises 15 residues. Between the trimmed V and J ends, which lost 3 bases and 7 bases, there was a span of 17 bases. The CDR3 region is CASSARGAHGNEQFF. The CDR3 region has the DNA TGTGCCAGCAGCGCGAGAGGGGCCCATGGGAATGAGCAGTTCTTC.